This entry is about one TCR beta chain. The antigen it binds to is not known. Base qualities are not at hand, and no much larger clone is one base apart. The CDR3 contains 15 residues, cysteine and phenylalanine counted. Solely the CDR3 DNA is kept, with 45 bases framed from the first base. CDR1 MNHEY and CDR2 SVGAGI are derived from the germline V gene. Here V drops 10 bases and J drops 3 bases, and the junction holds 11 bases not matched to any gene. Patients with a history of autoimmune disease or receiving systemic immunosuppression were excluded from the trial. Peripheral blood for TCR sequencing was collected from all dose cohorts at baseline, on cycle 4 day 1, and on cycle 7 day 1. The samples were drawn from a first-in-human, open-label, multicenter phase I dose-escalation trial of ivuxolimab. Adults with locally advanced or metastatic melanoma, renal cell, hepatocellular, or head and neck squamous cell carcinoma were enrolled in the trial. CD4+ and CD8+ T cells were sorted separately from peripheral blood before TCR sequencing.

These data come from a study of OX40 agonist ivuxolimab in advanced cancers. About the study as a whole: Ivuxolimab was a fully human IgG2 agonistic monoclonal antibody targeting the costimulatory receptor OX40 (CD134). Intravenous ivuxolimab was administered to patients every 2 weeks at six dose levels: 0.01, 0.1, 0.3, 1.5, 3 and 10 mg/kg. Of the approximately 53 patients in dose escalation, about 19 had hepatocellular carcinoma, about 15 had melanoma, 9 had renal cell carcinoma and 9 had head and neck cancer. In the dose-escalation cohort, nearly 85% of patients were male, and the mean age was 60 years with a range of roughly 20 to 80. Patients were allowed to have had prior anti-PD-1, anti-PD-L1 or anti-CTLA-4 therapy, and around two fifths of the dose-escalation patients had been treated with checkpoint inhibitors. Three dose-escalation patients achieved partial responses, one with hepatocellular carcinoma and two with cutaneous melanoma. The point of sequencing TCRbeta in the periphery was to test whether ivuxolimab changed TCR sequence diversity and drove clonal T-cell expansion. The paper reports the monotherapy dose-escalation portion (N of about 52 patients) of the phase I ivuxolimab trial. General study outcomes and caveats: Low levels of normalized T-cell clonal expansion were also shown by some nonresponding patients. Partial responders in the 0.1-3.0 mg/kg groups had among the lowest normalized peripheral clonal expansion, especially among CD8+ T cells. At doses from 0.1 to 3.0 mg/kg, clonal expansion was seen in both CD4+ and CD8+ blood T cells between baseline and week 6. After ivuxolimab, expanded clones were on average more numerous among CD8+ T cells than among CD4+ T cells. The antigen specificity of the clonally expanded peripheral T cells was not determined.

For sequencing of the TCRbeta CDR3 region, genomic DNA was extracted from the sorted cells. TCRbeta CDR3 regions were sequenced using the immunoSEQ Assay. TCRdb's version of the immuneACCESS table is confined to in-frame rearrangements and falls short of the full clone set. An unresolved V gene accounts for under half of the shortfall where checked; the remainder is of unknown origin. In this sample the table shows about 85,000 clones, 80% to 90% of which occur a single time. The biggest ten clones account for less than 2% of the sample. The sequence is built from TRBV6-5 and TRBJ2-5, and 10 junctional nucleotides match TRBD1. The TCR originated in an adult with an advanced solid tumor such as melanoma, head and neck, liver or kidney cancer. The starting material was CD4+ or CD8+ T cells sorted from blood, obtained in a trial of the OX40 agonist ivuxolimab. DNA sequence: TGTGCCACCTATCAGGCCGGGACAGGGGAAGAGACCCAGTACTTC. Its translation reads: CATYQAGTGEETQYF.